These 29 T cell receptor beta chains were sequenced from one sample in a study of blood T cell repertoires in COVID-19. This table comes from immunoSEQ multiplex PCR, and its TCRdb copy is limited to in-frame clones, with some not included. The sample consists of some 300,000 clones, around 87% of them appearing once. The sample was peripheral blood. These receptors all stem from a man between 65 and 79 years old with acute or convalescent COVID-19.

The chain links TRBV6-2 or TRBV6-3 to TRBJ1-1, with TRBD1 as a possible D gene (5 bases). CDR3 length: 12 residues. V gave up 0 bases and J gave up 11 bases, with 10 bases separating them. Germline loops: CDR1 MNHEY, CDR2 SVGEGT. The chain's CDR3 is CASSYSKGRAFF. For the CDR3, the DNA is TGTGCCAGCAGTTACTCGAAGGGGAGGGCTTTCTTT.

This chain links TRBV19 with TRBJ2-5; 12 nucleotides align to TRBD2. Per germline, CDR1 LNHDA and CDR2 SQIVND (reference sequence). The ends lost 4 bases at V and 9 bases at J; junction bases unmatched: 18. The CDR3 loop spans 18 amino acids. The CDR3 protein is CASSTRRTSGAAIWAQYF. The CDR3 bases are TGTGCCAGTAGTACCCGACGGACTAGCGGGGCGGCCATCTGGGCCCAGTACTTC.

The chain couples TRBV19 to TRBJ1-5; D unclear. V was shortened by 6 bases and J by 5 bases, with 17 bases between the two germline ends. Per the germline V gene, CDR1 is LNHDA and CDR2 is SQIVND (reference sequence). The CDR3 runs 15 residues. CDR3 residues: CASRGEGRRYQPQHF. The CDR3 DNA is TGTGCCAGTAGGGGCGAGGGCAGGCGGTATCAGCCCCAGCATTTT. The full variable domain, with the rest looked up from reference TRBV19 and TRBJ1-5, is DGGITQSPKYLFRKEGQNVTLSCEQNLNHDAMYWYRQDPGQGLRLIYYSQIVNDFQKGDIAEGYSVSREKKESFPLTVTSAQKNPTAFYLCASRGEGRRYQPQHFGDGTRLSIL.

The CDR3, as DNA: TGCAGCGTTGGAGGCCGAAGAAACATTCAGTACTTC. Its protein product is CSVGGRRNIQYF. The chain links TRBV29-1 to TRBJ2-4; D uncertain. V dropped 4 bases and J dropped 6 bases, with 10 bases sitting between them. CDR3 size: 12 residues. CDR1 is SQVTM, CDR2 ANQGSEA, per germline.

The rearrangement joins TRBV27 to TRBJ2-1; maybe TRBD2 (6 bases). Per the germline V gene, CDR1 is MNHEY and CDR2 is SMNVEV (reference sequence). Trimming cost V 2 bases and J 10 bases, with 15 bases left between them. This CDR3 region has 14 residues. The CDR3 sequence: CASSLKRGLGEQFF. CDR3 coding DNA: TGTGCCAGCAGTTTAAAGAGGGGACTCGGGGAGCAGTTCTTC.

The chain couples TRBV7-2 to TRBJ2-7; 7 nucleotides match TRBD2. J gave up 1 base and V 1 base, and 7 bases lay outside the gene matches. The CDR3 spans 16 residues. In germline, CDR1 is SGHTA, CDR2 FQGNSA. This CDR3 reads CASSLEAGVRSYEQYF. In nucleotides, the CDR3 is TGTGCCAGCAGCTTAGAGGCGGGAGTTAGGTCCTACGAGCAGTACTTC.

This clone was seen a few times. This sequence joins TRBV19 and TRBJ2-7, with 7 bases matching TRBD1. V was pared by 6 bases and J by 0 bases, with 5 bases of the junction left unmatched. This CDR3 has 14 amino acids. Germline CDR1 is LNHDA and CDR2 is SQIVND (reference sequence). The CDR3 protein is CASRPRQGSYEQYF. CDR3 coding DNA: TGTGCCAGTAGGCCCAGACAGGGCTCCTACGAGCAGTACTTC.

The chain carries TRBV6-1 and TRBJ1-5; 11 nucleotides agree with TRBD1. Per germline, CDR1 MNHNS and CDR2 SASEGT. This CDR3 is built from 16 residues. J lost 7 bases, V lost 4 bases, and 9 bases had no gene match. The CDR3 region is CASSVPPGTGGQPQHF. The CDR3 coding sequence is TGTGCCAGCAGTGTCCCCCCAGGGACAGGGGGACAGCCCCAGCATTTT.

The chain has TRBV27 and TRBJ2-4; weak D call: TRBD2 (6 bases). Looked up from germline, CDR1 is MNHEY and CDR2 is SMNVEV (reference sequence). This CDR3 region has 16 residues. The V end lost 4 bases, the J end lost 1 base, and 14 bases lay between the germline ends. The CDR3 nucleotides are TGTGCCAGCAGTTCGGGGGTCCAAAGGGCCAAAAACATTCAGTACTTC. Protein product: CASSSGVQRAKNIQYF.

This clone was observed a single time. The chain links TRBV7-2 to TRBJ2-1; 8 bases are shared with TRBD2. The CDR3 loop spans 14 amino acids. The J segment lost 10 bases and the V segment lost 1 base, leaving 6 bases of the junction unmatched. Germline V lookup: CDR1 SGHTA, CDR2 FQGNSA. CDR3 loop: CASSLGLQRGEQFF. For the CDR3, the DNA is TGTGCCAGCAGCTTAGGCCTACAGCGGGGGGAGCAGTTCTTC.

The chain combines TRBV5-6 with TRBJ1-1; D remains ambiguous. The CDR3 consists of 12 residues. CDR1 and CDR2 from the germline V gene are SGHDT and YYEEEE. Trimming shortened V by 6 bases and J by 1 base, and 7 bases separated the two germline ends. CDR3 nucleotide sequence: TGTGCCAGCAATCGGTGGAACACTGAAGCTTTCTTT. Translated: CASNRWNTEAFF.

The chain couples TRBV6-6 to TRBJ1-2; a weak D match, TRBD1 (5 bases). The germline gives CDR1 MNHNY, CDR2 SVGAGI (reference sequence). Trimming stripped 6 bases from V and 5 bases from J, with 13 bases between. This CDR3 is built from 13 residues. CDR3 DNA: TGTGCCAGCAGCCAAGGGGCGCGGTATGGCTACACCTTC. Amino acids: CASSQGARYGYTF.

The chain couples TRBV4-3 to TRBJ1-5; unclear D gene. Germline values: CDR1 LGHNA, CDR2 YSLEER. The CDR3 length is 13 residues. V was clipped by 0 bases and J by 10 bases, with 10 bases between them. CDR3 sequence reads: CASSQDGRQPQHF. The CDR3 DNA follows: TGCGCCAGCAGCCAAGATGGCAGGCAACCCCAGCATTTT.

This chain connects TRBV9 to TRBJ2-3, with a tentative D call TRBD2 (7 bases). V was clipped by 4 bases and J by 2 bases, with 17 bases between them. The CDR3 sequence is 16 residues long. Per germline, CDR1 SGDLS and CDR2 YYNGEE. DNA for the CDR3: TGTGCCAGCAGCCTACCCGAGGGGGGGTACACAGATACGCAGTATTTT. Protein sequence: CASSLPEGGYTDTQYF.

V is TRBV9 and J is TRBJ2-4; 12 nucleotides align to TRBD2. The ends lost 3 bases at V and 6 bases at J; junction bases unmatched: 7. Germline V gives CDR1 SGDLS, CDR2 YYNGEE. This CDR3 has 16 amino acids. CDR3 coding DNA: TGTGCCAGCAGCGCGACTAGCGGGAGAACGATAAACATTCAGTACTTC. This codes for CASSATSGRTINIQYF.

This clone was seen only once. The chain is built from TRBV28 and TRBJ2-7, with D tentatively TRBD2 (6 bases). This CDR3 region has 14 residues. Germline V gives CDR1 MDHEN, CDR2 SYDVKM. V shed 1 base and J shed 1 base, with 8 bases lying between them. In DNA, the CDR3 is TGTGCCAGCAGTTTATACGGAGGGTCCTACGAGCAGTACTTC. This codes for CASSLYGGSYEQYF.

The rearrangement joins TRBV7-9 to TRBJ1-2; 8 positions agree with TRBD1. The CDR3 is 16 amino acids. Germline CDR1 is SEHNR and CDR2 is FQNEAQ (reference sequence). The V gene end was trimmed by 1 base and the J gene end by 2 bases; junction bases not matched to a gene: 6. CDR3 in amino acids: CASSLGTGTKNYGYTF. CDR3 coding DNA: TGTGCCAGCAGCTTAGGGACAGGGACGAAAAACTATGGCTACACCTTC.

The genes are TRBV6-1 and TRBJ1-6, with D hard to call. The CDR3 has 17 amino acids. V gave up 1 base and J gave up 5 bases, with 15 bases separating them. Germline CDR1 MNHNS, CDR2 SASEGT. The CDR3 protein is CASSEEHLRVNNSPLHF. CDR3 nucleotide sequence: TGTGCCAGCAGTGAAGAGCACCTAAGAGTCAATAATTCACCCCTCCACTTT.

This clone was found once. The chain uses TRBV10-3 and TRBJ2-7; D possibly corresponds to TRBD1 (6 bases). Germline CDR1 is ENHRY and CDR2 is SYGVKD. CDR3 length equals 14 residues. Trimming left V 0 bases short and J 1 base short, with 7 bases between. The chain's CDR3 is CAISESDRSYEQYF. The CDR3 coding sequence is TGTGCCATCAGTGAGTCAGACAGGTCCTACGAGCAGTACTTC.

This clone showed up just a few times. The rearrangement uses TRBV7-2 and TRBJ2-2; a weak D match, TRBD2 (5 bases). Trimming shortened V by 3 bases and J by 6 bases, and 14 bases separated the two germline ends. Germline CDR1 reads SGHTA; CDR2 reads FQGNSA. The CDR3 totals 15 residues. The CDR3 region has the DNA TGTGCCAGCAGCTTTTCTCCTCTCGGGGCCGGGGAGCTGTTTTTT. Amino acids: CASSFSPLGAGELFF.

In DNA form, the CDR3 reads TGTGCCAGCAGCCAAGCGACAGGGGCGCTTCCGACACCCCTCCACTTT. Translated, it gives CASSQATGALPTPLHF. This sequence joins TRBV3-1 (or the pseudogene TRBV3-2) and TRBJ1-6; 8 bases align to TRBD1. V trimming: 1 base; J trimming: 11 bases; junction bases outside the gene matches: 10. The length of the CDR3 is 16 residues. CDR1 is LGHDT and CDR2 is YNNKEL in the germline V gene (reference sequence).

The V and J genes are TRBV18 and TRBJ2-2; weak D call: TRBD1 (5 bases). CDR1 is KGHSH and CDR2 is LQKENI in the germline V gene. This CDR3 has 13 amino acids. V was pared by 3 bases and J by 7 bases, with 9 bases between. Here the CDR3 reads CASSPSQGGELFF. The CDR3 DNA reads TGTGCCAGCTCACCTTCGCAGGGCGGGGAGCTGTTTTTT. Variable domain in full (rest from reference TRBV18 and TRBJ2-2): NAGVMQNPRHLVRRRGQEARLRCSPMKGHSHVYWYRQLPEEGLKFMVYLQKENIIDESGMPKERFSAEFPKEGPSILRIQQVVRGDSAAYFCASSPSQGGELFFGEGSRLTVL.

The J gene is TRBJ1-4, the V gene TRBV30; D possibly corresponds to TRBD1 (5 bases). Trimming stripped 3 bases from V and 2 bases from J, with 13 bases between. This CDR3 contains 15 residues. Per germline, CDR1 GTSNPN and CDR2 SVGIG (reference sequence). CDR3 protein: CAWSSLGATNEKLFF. The CDR3 DNA is TGTGCCTGGAGCTCCCTAGGGGCCACTAATGAAAAACTGTTTTTT.

This clone was counted between two and nine times. The CDR3 region is CSVGEGLAGYLSNTGELFF. In DNA, the CDR3 is TGCAGCGTTGGCGAAGGACTAGCGGGCTATCTTTCGAACACCGGGGAGCTGTTTTTT. The chain combines TRBV29-1 with TRBJ2-2; the match to TRBD2 covers 11 bases. The CDR3 totals 19 residues. V shed 4 bases, J shed 0 bases, and the junction held 13 bases outside the gene matches. The germline gives CDR1 SQVTM, CDR2 ANQGSEA.

V is TRBV19 and J is TRBJ1-5; 8 nucleotides match TRBD1. CDR1 is LNHDA, CDR2 SQIVND, per germline (reference sequence). The ends lost 7 bases at V and 5 bases at J; junction bases unmatched: 10. The CDR3 loop spans 15 amino acids. The CDR3 DNA follows: TGTGCCAGTACCAGACAGGGGTTGGGGGATCAGCCCCAGCATTTT. Translated: CASTRQGLGDQPQHF.

This clone was seen just once. V and J are TRBV4-3 and TRBJ1-5; a possible D gene is TRBD1 (5 bases). The CDR3 totals 18 residues. Per the germline V gene, CDR1 is LGHNA and CDR2 is YSLEER. Trimming shortened V by 1 base and J by 1 base, and 17 bases separated the two germline ends. CDR3 sequence (DNA): TGCGCCAGCAGCCAAGCCTGGGATCAGGGAAGGAGCAATCAGCCCCAGCATTTT. It codes for CASSQAWDQGRSNQPQHF.

This chain uses TRBV6-6 with TRBJ2-3; 12 bases line up with TRBD2. The germline gives CDR1 MNHNY, CDR2 SVGAGI (reference sequence). The CDR3 length is 15 residues. Trimming took 4 bases from V and 3 from J; bases not matched to a gene: 2. CDR3 coding DNA: TGTGCCAGCAGTTTTACTAGCGGGGGGACAGATACGCAGTATTTT. This encodes CASSFTSGGTDTQYF.

V is TRBV3-1 (or the pseudogene TRBV3-2) and J is TRBJ2-5; perhaps TRBD1 as D (6 bases). V lost 0 bases and J 4 bases, leaving 15 bases between the germline ends. In germline, CDR1 is LGHDT, CDR2 YNNKEL (reference sequence). This CDR3 is built from 16 residues. The CDR3, as DNA: TGTGCCAGCAGCCAAGAGGAGAACAGGGTGGGAGAGACCCAGTACTTC. It specifies CASSQEENRVGETQYF.

The chain links TRBV25-1 to TRBJ2-2; 7 bases map to TRBD2. This CDR3 is 14 amino acids long. The V segment lost 8 bases and the J segment 2 bases; nucleotides outside the gene matches: 5. The V gene's germline CDR1 is MGHDK and CDR2 SYGVNS. CDR3: CASGRAYNTGELFF. Written as DNA, the CDR3 is TGTGCCAGCGGGAGGGCCTACAACACCGGGGAGCTGTTTTTT.